These 22 T cell receptor beta chains share one sample of origin, sequenced in a study of cytomegalovirus exposure and HLA in healthy donors. 60 Vbeta and 13 Jbeta primers were used in PCR. TCRdb's copy holds only in-frame clones and misses some; the assay was immunoSEQ multiplex PCR. The sample lists a few hundred thousand clones; approximately 82% were seen once. Sequenced: PBMCs. These TCRs come from a woman aged 35 to 49 in good health and CMV-seronegative.

The genes are TRBV11-1 and TRBJ1-5, with a weak D call TRBD1 (5 bases). Germline V gene lookup returns CDR1 SGHAT and CDR2 FQDESV (reference sequence). The V gene lost 1 base and the J gene lost 9 bases, with 19 bases spanning the gap. The CDR3 has 16 amino acids. The DNA for the CDR3 is TGTGCCAGCAGCTTAGAGGGGCCCAGGTTGTCCGGGCCCCAGCATTTT. It specifies CASSLEGPRLSGPQHF.

The chain has TRBV6-5 and TRBJ2-7; 9 nucleotides agree with TRBD1. Germline V gene lookup returns CDR1 MNHEY and CDR2 SVGAGI. The CDR3 covers 13 residues. V dropped 8 bases and J dropped 0; count of bases not matched to a gene: 2. The CDR3 DNA sequence: TGTGCCAGCCGACAGGGGGACTCCTACGAGCAGTACTTC. This encodes CASRQGDSYEQYF.

The rearrangement joins TRBV7-3 to TRBJ2-7, with TRBD1 matching over 9 bases. The CDR3 loop spans 17 amino acids. J lost 3 bases, V lost 6 bases, and 15 bases had no gene match. The germline V gene encodes CDR1 SGHTA and CDR2 FQGTGA. The CDR3 nucleotides are TGTGCCAGCAGTCTCGGCCCAAAGGGACAGGGAGGCTACGAGCAGTACTTC. It translates to CASSLGPKGQGGYEQYF.

This chain uses TRBV28 with TRBJ2-3; 8 positions match TRBD2. After removal of 3 bases from V and 2 bases from J, the junction contained 4 bases not matched to a gene. The CDR3 is 15 amino acids. CDR1 is MDHEN, CDR2 SYDVKM, per germline. The CDR3 region is CASSLIGGATDTQYF. The CDR3 DNA follows: TGTGCCAGCAGTTTGATCGGGGGGGCCACAGATACGCAGTATTTT.

The chain links TRBV29-1 to TRBJ2-1; a weak D match, TRBD2 (6 bases). Germline CDR1 reads SQVTM; CDR2 reads ANQGSEA. V was pared by 8 bases and J by 4 bases, with 9 bases between. This CDR3 is 11 amino acids long. The CDR3 is CSWAGYNEQFF. As DNA, the CDR3 is TGCAGCTGGGCGGGGTACAATGAGCAGTTCTTC.

This chain links TRBV6-5 with TRBJ2-7; weak D call: TRBD2 (6 bases). In germline, CDR1 is MNHEY, CDR2 SVGAGI. V dropped 6 bases and J dropped 4 bases, with 10 bases sitting between them. The CDR3 extends over 12 amino acids. CDR3 DNA: TGTGCCAGCAGAAAGGGACTTTACGAGCAGTACTTC. This sequence encodes CASRKGLYEQYF.

This clone was found a few times. This rearrangement joins TRBV5-1 to TRBJ1-3; weak D call: TRBD1 (5 bases). The length of the CDR3 is 14 residues. V gave up 5 bases and J gave up 1 base, with 10 bases separating them. Germline values: CDR1 SGHRS, CDR2 YFSETQ. The CDR3 is CASSSQGSGNTIYF. CDR3 nucleotides: TGCGCCAGCAGTTCTCAGGGATCTGGAAACACCATATATTTT.

This chain connects TRBV2 to TRBJ1-2; a weak D match, TRBD1 (5 bases). CDR3 length: 12 amino acids. CDR1 and CDR2 (germline): SNHLY, FYNNEI. Trimming removed 6 bases at V and 5 bases at J, with 10 bases between. The CDR3 is CASSPRQYGYTF. CDR3 DNA sequence: TGTGCCAGCAGCCCTAGACAGTATGGCTACACCTTC.

This clone showed up just once. In DNA, the CDR3 is TGTGCCTGGAGTGACGGGGATGGGCAGCCCCAGCATTTT. Translation: CAWSDGDGQPQHF. V usage is TRBV30 and J usage is TRBJ1-5; the D is unclear. The germline CDR1 and CDR2 sequences are GTSNPN and SVGIG (reference sequence). The length of the CDR3 is 13 residues. Trimming pared 1 base from V and 7 bases from J, leaving 11 bases between.

The chain links TRBV15 to TRBJ2-1; 10 bases are a match to TRBD1. The germline gives CDR1 LNHNV, CDR2 YYDKDF (reference sequence). This CDR3 is built from 16 residues. V was pared by 0 bases and J by 6 bases, with 5 bases of the junction left unmatched. Written as DNA, the CDR3 is TGTGCCACCAGCAGAGATGGGACAGGGGTTAGCAATGAGCAGTTCTTC. Its translation is CATSRDGTGVSNEQFF.

With respect to this clone: A junction boundary mismatches the germline segment, possibly from a read error. The rearrangement links TRBV25-1 to TRBJ1-2; D might be TRBD1 (6 bases). The CDR3 covers 13 residues. CDR1 is MGHDK, CDR2 SYGVNS, per germline. The CDR3 region has the DNA TGTGCCAGCAGTGGGACAGTGTACTATGGCCACACCTTC. It translates to CASSGTVYYGHTF.

The rearrangement uses TRBV5-6 and TRBJ2-7, with TRBD2 matching over 7 bases. The germline gives CDR1 SGHDT, CDR2 YYEEEE. V lost 4 bases and J lost 3; bases outside the gene matches: 10. This CDR3 is 15 amino acids long. CDR3 coding DNA: TGTGCCAGCAGCCACTGGGGGGGTGGAGACTACGAGCAGTACTTC. Translated: CASSHWGGGDYEQYF. Full variable domain (missing parts from reference TRBV5-6 and TRBJ2-7): DAGVTQSPTHLIKTRGQQVTLRCSPKSGHDTVSWYQQALGQGPQFIFQYYEEEERQRGNFPDRFSGHQFPNYSSELNVNALLLGDSALYLCASSHWGGGDYEQYFGPGTRLTVT.

The chain has TRBV28 and TRBJ2-3; 12 bases are shared with TRBD2. Germline V lookup: CDR1 MDHEN, CDR2 SYDVKM. The CDR3 spans 17 residues. The V gene end was trimmed by 5 bases and the J gene end by 4 bases; junction bases not matched to a gene: 10. CDR3 region: CASSPNPLAGGADTQYF. The CDR3 bases are TGTGCCAGCAGTCCCAATCCCCTAGCGGGGGGGGCAGATACGCAGTATTTT. The whole variable domain, remainder taken from reference TRBV28 and TRBJ2-3, is DVKVTQSSRYLVKRTGEKVFLECVQDMDHENMFWYRQDPGLGLRLIYFSYDVKMKEKGDIPEGYSVSREKKERFSLILESASTNQTSMYLCASSPNPLAGGADTQYFGPGTRLTVL.

The chain combines TRBV21-1 with TRBJ1-5. TRBV21-1 is a documented pseudogene. The CDR3 covers 16 residues. CDR3 sequence reads: CASSKEVGAFNQPQHF. As DNA, the CDR3 is TGTGCCAGCAGCAAAGAGGTGGGAGCCTTCAATCAGCCCCAGCATTTT.

This clone appeared a single time. CDR3 nucleotide sequence: TGTGCCATCAGAGCACAGACCGGGGAGCTGTTTTTT. Translating gives CAIRAQTGELFF. V gene TRBV10-3 combines with J gene TRBJ2-2; unclear D gene. V shed 6 bases and J shed 5 bases, with 7 bases lying between them. Germline V lookup: CDR1 ENHRY, CDR2 SYGVKD. This CDR3 is 12 amino acids long.

The chain combines TRBV27 with TRBJ1-1, with no clear D. Germline V gives CDR1 MNHEY, CDR2 SMNVEV (reference sequence). V dropped 5 bases and J dropped 4 bases, with 17 bases sitting between them. CDR3 length: 15 residues. The CDR3 region has the DNA TGTGCCAGCAGTGTGCGGACCGGGGAAAGCACTGAAGCTTTCTTT. Amino acids: CASSVRTGESTEAFF.

In its sample, this clone was seen a few times. This sequence joins TRBV18 and TRBJ2-2; 8 nucleotides agree with TRBD2. V was clipped by 3 bases and J by 2 bases; unmatched bases: 5. CDR3 length: 16 residues. Germline-derived CDR1 and CDR2 are KGHSH and LQKENI. The CDR3 nucleotides are TGTGCCAGCTCACCGCTAGCGGGTGTTAACACCGGGGAGCTGTTTTTT. Protein: CASSPLAGVNTGELFF. Variable domain in full (rest from reference TRBV18 and TRBJ2-2): NAGVMQNPRHLVRRRGQEARLRCSPMKGHSHVYWYRQLPEEGLKFMVYLQKENIIDESGMPKERFSAEFPKEGPSILRIQQVVRGDSAAYFCASSPLAGVNTGELFFGEGSRLTVL.

This chain links TRBV28 with TRBJ2-7, with 9 bases that match TRBD1. This CDR3 is built from 13 residues. V shed 9 bases, J shed 2 bases, and the junction held 5 bases outside the gene matches. Germline values: CDR1 MDHEN, CDR2 SYDVKM. In DNA, the CDR3 is TGTGCCAGTTCCGGGACAGGGCCCTACGAGCAGTACTTC. This sequence encodes CASSGTGPYEQYF. Full variable domain (remainder filled in from reference TRBV28 and TRBJ2-7): DVKVTQSSRYLVKRTGEKVFLECVQDMDHENMFWYRQDPGLGLRLIYFSYDVKMKEKGDIPEGYSVSREKKERFSLILESASTNQTSMYLCASSGTGPYEQYFGPGTRLTVT.

Details on this clone: This sample also contains other DNA sequences that code for the same CDR3. The chain recombines TRBV7-2 with TRBJ2-7; 7 nucleotides agree with TRBD2. This CDR3 spans 16 amino acids. CDR1 and CDR2 (germline): SGHTA, FQGNSA. V gave up 1 base and J gave up 0 bases; unmatched junction bases: 6. CDR3: CASSLVFGGSSYEQYF. The CDR3 nucleotides are TGTGCCAGCAGCTTAGTGTTCGGGGGGTCCTCCTACGAGCAGTACTTC.

The rearrangement uses TRBV30 and TRBJ1-2; no clear D gene. Germline-derived CDR1 and CDR2 are GTSNPN and SVGIG (reference sequence). V was trimmed by 2 bases and J by 4 bases, leaving 11 bases between them. The CDR3 is made up of 13 amino acids. The CDR3 DNA reads TGTGCCTGGAGTTCCCACAGTAGCTATGGCTACACCTTC. Protein sequence: CAWSSHSSYGYTF. Together with reference TRBV30 and TRBJ1-2, the CDR3 gives the full variable domain: SQTIHQWPATLVQPVGSPLSLECTVEGTSNPNLYWYRQAAGRGLQLLFYSVGIGQISSEVPQNLSASRPQDRQFILSSKKLLLSDSGFYLCAWSSHSSYGYTFGSGTRLTVV.

The rearrangement uses TRBV6-5 and TRBJ1-1; D is uncertain. The germline V gene encodes CDR1 MNHEY and CDR2 SVGAGI. Trimming stripped 0 bases from V and 3 bases from J, with 8 bases between. This CDR3 has 14 amino acids. The DNA for the CDR3 is TGTGCCAGCAGTTACTCTGCGGGCTACACTGAAGCTTTCTTT. This gives the protein CASSYSAGYTEAFF.

The chain is built from TRBV6-6 and TRBJ2-1; 7 bases align to TRBD1. V gave up 11 bases and J gave up 6 bases; unmatched junction bases: 10. Germline V gene sequence: CDR1 MNHNY, CDR2 SVGAGI (reference sequence). The CDR3 is 13 amino acids. CDR3 nucleotide sequence: TGTGCCTCGACGGGACAGATCTTCAATGAGCAGTTCTTC. It is translated as CASTGQIFNEQFF.